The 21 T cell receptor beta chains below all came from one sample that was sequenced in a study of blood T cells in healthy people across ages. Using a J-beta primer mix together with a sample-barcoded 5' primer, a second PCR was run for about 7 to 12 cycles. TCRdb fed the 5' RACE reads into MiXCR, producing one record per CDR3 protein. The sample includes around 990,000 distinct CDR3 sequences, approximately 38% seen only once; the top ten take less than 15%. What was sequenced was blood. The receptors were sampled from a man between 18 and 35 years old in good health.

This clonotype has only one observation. The CDR3: CASSQGQGPQPQHF. The CDR3 nucleotides read TGTGCCAGCAGCCAGGGACAGGGTCCTCAGCCCCAGCATTTT. The gene calls are TRBV7-2 and TRBJ1-5; 9 nucleotides match TRBD1. In germline, CDR1 is SGHTA, CDR2 FQGNSA. The length of the CDR3 is 14 residues. V lost 5 bases, J lost 6 bases, and 5 bases stayed unmatched.

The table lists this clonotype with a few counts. The CDR3 DNA follows: TGTGCCAGTAGTATATCACCGGGGGCCGGTGAAAAACTGTTTTTT. Protein product: CASSISPGAGEKLFF. V and J are TRBV19 and TRBJ1-4; a weak D match, TRBD1 (6 bases). Looked up from germline, CDR1 is LNHDA and CDR2 is SQIVND (reference sequence). CDR3 length: 15 amino acids. V gave up 2 bases and J gave up 7 bases, with 14 bases separating them.

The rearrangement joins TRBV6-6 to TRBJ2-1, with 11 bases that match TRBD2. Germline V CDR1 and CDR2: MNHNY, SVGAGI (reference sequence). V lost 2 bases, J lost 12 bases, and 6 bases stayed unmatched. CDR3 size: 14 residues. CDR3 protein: CASSYGTSGNPQFF. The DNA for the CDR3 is TGTGCCAGCAGTTACGGGACTAGCGGAAATCCGCAGTTCTTC.

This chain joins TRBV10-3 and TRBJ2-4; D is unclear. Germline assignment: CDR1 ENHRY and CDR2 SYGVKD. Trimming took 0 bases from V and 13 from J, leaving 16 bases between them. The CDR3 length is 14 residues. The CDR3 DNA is TGTGCCATCAGTGAGTCATTTGCGTACAATGAGCAGTACTTC. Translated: CAISESFAYNEQYF.

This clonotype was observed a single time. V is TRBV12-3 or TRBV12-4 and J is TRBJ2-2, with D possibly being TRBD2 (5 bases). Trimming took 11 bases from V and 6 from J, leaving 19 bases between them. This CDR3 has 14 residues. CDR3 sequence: CAEGPRASAGELFF. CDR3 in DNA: TGTGCCGAGGGTCCGAGGGCCTCCGCCGGGGAGCTGTTTTTT.

DNA for the CDR3: TGCGCCAGCAGCCAAGATCCAAGGGTGTCGAACGGGGAGCTGTTTTTT. Its translation is CASSQDPRVSNGELFF. This sequence joins TRBV4-3 and TRBJ2-2; no clear D. V was shortened by 0 bases and J by 7 bases, with 15 bases between the two germline ends. The CDR3 extends over 16 amino acids. Germline values: CDR1 LGHNA, CDR2 YSLEER.

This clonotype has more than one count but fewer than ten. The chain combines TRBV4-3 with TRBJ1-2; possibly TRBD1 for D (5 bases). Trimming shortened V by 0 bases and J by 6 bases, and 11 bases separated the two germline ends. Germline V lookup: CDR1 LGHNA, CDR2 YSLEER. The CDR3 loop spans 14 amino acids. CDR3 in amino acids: CASSQDGGIHGYTF. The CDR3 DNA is TGCGCCAGCAGCCAAGATGGGGGAATACATGGCTACACCTTC.

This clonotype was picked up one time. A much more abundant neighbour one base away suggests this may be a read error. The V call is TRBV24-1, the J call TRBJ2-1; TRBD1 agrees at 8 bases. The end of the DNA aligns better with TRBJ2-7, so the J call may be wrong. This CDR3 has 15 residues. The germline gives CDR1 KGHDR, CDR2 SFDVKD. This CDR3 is CATSDDRGSYNEQYF. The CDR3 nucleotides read TGTGCCACCAGTGATGACAGGGGTTCTTACAATGAGCAGTACTTC.

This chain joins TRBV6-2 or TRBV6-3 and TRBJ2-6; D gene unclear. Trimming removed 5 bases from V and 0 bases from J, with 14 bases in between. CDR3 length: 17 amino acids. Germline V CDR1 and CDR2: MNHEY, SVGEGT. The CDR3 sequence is CASSPGRSISGANVLTF. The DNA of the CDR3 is TGTGCCAGCAGTCCCGGCAGAAGTATCTCTGGGGCCAACGTCCTGACTTTC.

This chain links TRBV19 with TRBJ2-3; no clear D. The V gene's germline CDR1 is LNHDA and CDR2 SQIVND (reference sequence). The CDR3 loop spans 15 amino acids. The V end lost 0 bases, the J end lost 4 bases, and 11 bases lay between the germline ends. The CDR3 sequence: CASSIEGSTADTQYF. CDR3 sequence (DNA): TGTGCCAGTAGTATAGAGGGCTCCACAGCAGATACGCAGTATTTT.

CDR3 sequence reads: CASSSGPQSSYEQYF. CDR3 in DNA: TGTGCCAGCAGTTCGGGACCGCAGAGCTCCTACGAGCAGTACTTC. The chain links TRBV5-6 to TRBJ2-7, with D perhaps being TRBD1 or TRBD2 (5 bases each). Germline lookup yields CDR1 SGHDT and CDR2 YYEEEE. Deletions cut 5 bases from V and 0 bases from J, with 15 bases between. The CDR3 runs 15 residues.

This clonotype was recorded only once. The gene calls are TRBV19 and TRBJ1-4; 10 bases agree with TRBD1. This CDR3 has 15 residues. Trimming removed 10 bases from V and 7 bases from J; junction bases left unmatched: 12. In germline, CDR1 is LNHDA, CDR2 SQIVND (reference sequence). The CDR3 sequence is CATTGWDRGTEKLFF. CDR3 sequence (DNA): TGTGCCACCACCGGGTGGGACAGGGGTACTGAAAAACTGTTTTTT.

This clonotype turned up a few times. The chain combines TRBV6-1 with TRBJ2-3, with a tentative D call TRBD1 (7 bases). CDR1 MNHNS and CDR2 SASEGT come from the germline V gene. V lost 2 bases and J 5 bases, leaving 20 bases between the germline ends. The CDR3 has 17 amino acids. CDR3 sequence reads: CASSERGLTGLGDTQYF. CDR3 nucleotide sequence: TGTGCCAGCAGTGAACGGGGGCTGACAGGGCTGGGAGATACGCAGTATTTT.

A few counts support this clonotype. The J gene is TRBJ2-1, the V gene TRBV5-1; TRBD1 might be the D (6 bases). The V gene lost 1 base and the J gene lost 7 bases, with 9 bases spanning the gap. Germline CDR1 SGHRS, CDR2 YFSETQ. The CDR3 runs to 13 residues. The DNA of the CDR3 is TGCGCCAGCAGCTTGACAGGGTGGAATGAGCAGTTCTTC. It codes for CASSLTGWNEQFF.

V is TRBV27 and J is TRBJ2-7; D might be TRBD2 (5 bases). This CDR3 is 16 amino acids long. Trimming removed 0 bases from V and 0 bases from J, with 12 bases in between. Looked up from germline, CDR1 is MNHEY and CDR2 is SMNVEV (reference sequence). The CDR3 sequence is CASSLSAAGGSYEQYF. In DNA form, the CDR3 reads TGTGCCAGCAGTTTATCCGCGGCAGGAGGCTCCTACGAGCAGTACTTC.

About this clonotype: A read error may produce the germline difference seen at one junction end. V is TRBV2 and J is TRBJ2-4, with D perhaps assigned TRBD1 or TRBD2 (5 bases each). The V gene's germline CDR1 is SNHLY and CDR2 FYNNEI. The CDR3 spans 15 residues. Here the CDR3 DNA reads TGTGCCGGCAGCCACACCGGGACGGCCAAAAACATTCAGTACTTC. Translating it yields CAGSHTGTAKNIQYF.

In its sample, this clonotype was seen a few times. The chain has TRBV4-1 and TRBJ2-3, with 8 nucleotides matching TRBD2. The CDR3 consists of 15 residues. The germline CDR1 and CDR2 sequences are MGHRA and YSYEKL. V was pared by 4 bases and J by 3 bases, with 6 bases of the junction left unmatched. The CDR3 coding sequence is TGCGCCAGCAGCCCCTTGGGACTAGAGACAGATACGCAGTATTTT. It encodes CASSPLGLETDTQYF.

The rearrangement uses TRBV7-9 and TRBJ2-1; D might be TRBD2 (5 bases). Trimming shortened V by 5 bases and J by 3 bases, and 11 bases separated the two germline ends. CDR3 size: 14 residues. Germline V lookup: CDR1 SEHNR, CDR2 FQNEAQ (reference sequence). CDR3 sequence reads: CASSAGIFYNEQFF. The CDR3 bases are TGTGCCAGCAGCGCCGGGATCTTCTACAATGAGCAGTTCTTC.

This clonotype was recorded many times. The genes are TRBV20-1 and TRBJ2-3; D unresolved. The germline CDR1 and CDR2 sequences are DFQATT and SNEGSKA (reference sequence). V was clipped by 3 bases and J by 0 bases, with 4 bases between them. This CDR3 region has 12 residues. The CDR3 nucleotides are TGCAGTGCTAGGATCAGCACAGATACGCAGTATTTT. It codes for CSARISTDTQYF.

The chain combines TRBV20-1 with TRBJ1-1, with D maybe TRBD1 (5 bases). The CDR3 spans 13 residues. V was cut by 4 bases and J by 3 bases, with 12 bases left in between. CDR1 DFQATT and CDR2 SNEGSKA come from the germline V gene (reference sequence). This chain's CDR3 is CSAIGEMDTEAFF. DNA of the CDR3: TGCAGTGCTATAGGGGAAATGGACACTGAAGCTTTCTTT.

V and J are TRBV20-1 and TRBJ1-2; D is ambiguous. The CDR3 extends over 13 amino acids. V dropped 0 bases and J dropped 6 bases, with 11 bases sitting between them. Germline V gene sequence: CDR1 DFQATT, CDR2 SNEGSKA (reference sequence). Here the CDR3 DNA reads TGCAGTGCTAGAGATAGGCCGAGGGATGGCTACACCTTC. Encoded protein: CSARDRPRDGYTF.